These 3 T cell receptor beta chains share one sample of origin, sequenced in a study of OX40 agonist ivuxolimab in advanced cancers. Generated by immunoSEQ multiplex PCR, the TCRdb table keeps only in-frame clones and is missing some. The table includes around 60,000 clones, more than 65% detected once. Sequencing used CD4+ or CD8+ T cells sorted from blood, obtained in a trial of the OX40 agonist ivuxolimab. The receptors come from an adult with an advanced solid tumor such as melanoma, head and neck, liver or kidney cancer.

The CDR3 here is CAWGQGYNSPLHF. The CDR3 DNA follows: TGTGCCTGGGGACAGGGGTATAATTCACCCCTCCACTTT. This rearrangement joins TRBV30 to TRBJ1-6; 9 nucleotides match TRBD1. CDR3 length: 13 residues. The V gene end was trimmed by 5 bases and the J gene end by 4 bases; junction bases not matched to a gene: 0. Germline assignment: CDR1 GTSNPN and CDR2 SVGIG (reference sequence). The variable domain in full, completed from reference TRBV30 and TRBJ1-6, reads SQTIHQWPATLVQPVGSPLSLECTVEGTSNPNLYWYRQAAGRGLQLLFYSVGIGQISSEVPQNLSASRPQDRQFILSSKKLLLSDSGFYLCAWGQGYNSPLHFGNGTRLTVT.

This clone was found once. The CDR3 protein is CASSQDIRVLTYEQYF. The CDR3 bases are TGCGCCAGCAGCCAAGATATCAGGGTCCTAACCTACGAGCAGTACTTC. The V and J genes are TRBV4-3 and TRBJ2-7; perhaps TRBD1 as D (5 bases). Per the germline V gene, CDR1 is LGHNA and CDR2 is YSLEER. The CDR3 covers 16 residues. V lost 0 bases and J 2 bases, leaving 14 bases between the germline ends.

This sequence joins TRBV7-9 and TRBJ2-7; 10 bases are shared with TRBD1. Germline assignment: CDR1 SEHNR and CDR2 FQNEAQ (reference sequence). Unmatched junction bases numbered 4, after V lost 4 bases and J lost 4 bases. The CDR3 has 14 residues. CDR3 sequence: CASSSRTGGYEQYF. Written as DNA, the CDR3 is TGTGCCAGCAGCTCAAGGACAGGGGGGTACGAGCAGTACTTC.